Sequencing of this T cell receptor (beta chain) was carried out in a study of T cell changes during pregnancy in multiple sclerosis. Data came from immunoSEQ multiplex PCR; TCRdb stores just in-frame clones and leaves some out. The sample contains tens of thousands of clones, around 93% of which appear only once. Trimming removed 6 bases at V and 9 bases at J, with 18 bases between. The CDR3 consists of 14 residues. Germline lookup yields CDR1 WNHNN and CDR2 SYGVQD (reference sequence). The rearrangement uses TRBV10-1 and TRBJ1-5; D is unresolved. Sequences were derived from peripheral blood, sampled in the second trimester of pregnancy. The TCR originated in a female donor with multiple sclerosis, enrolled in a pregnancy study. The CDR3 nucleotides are TGCGCCAGCAGACAACCAGGCAACGAGGGGCCCCAGCATTTT. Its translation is CASRQPGNEGPQHF.